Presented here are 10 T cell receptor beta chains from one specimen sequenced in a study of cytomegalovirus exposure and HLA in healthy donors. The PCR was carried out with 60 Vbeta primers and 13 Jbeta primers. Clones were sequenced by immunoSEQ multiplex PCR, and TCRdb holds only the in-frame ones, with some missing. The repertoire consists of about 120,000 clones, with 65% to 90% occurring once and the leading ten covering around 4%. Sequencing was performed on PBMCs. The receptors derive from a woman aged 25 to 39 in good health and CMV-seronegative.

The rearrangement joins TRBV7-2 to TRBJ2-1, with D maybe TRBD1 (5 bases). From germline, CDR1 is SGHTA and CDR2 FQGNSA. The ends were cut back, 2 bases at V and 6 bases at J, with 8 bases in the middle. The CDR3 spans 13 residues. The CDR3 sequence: CASSLSGPNEQFF. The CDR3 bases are TGTGCCAGCAGCTTATCAGGGCCCAATGAGCAGTTCTTC.

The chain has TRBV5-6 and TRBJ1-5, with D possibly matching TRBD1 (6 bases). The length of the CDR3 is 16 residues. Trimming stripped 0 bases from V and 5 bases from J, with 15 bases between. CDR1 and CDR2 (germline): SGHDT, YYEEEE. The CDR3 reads CASSLGGPGEYQPQHF. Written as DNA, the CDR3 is TGTGCCAGCAGCTTGGGGGGGCCGGGTGAATATCAGCCCCAGCATTTT. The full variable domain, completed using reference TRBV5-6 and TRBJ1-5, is DAGVTQSPTHLIKTRGQQVTLRCSPKSGHDTVSWYQQALGQGPQFIFQYYEEEERQRGNFPDRFSGHQFPNYSSELNVNALLLGDSALYLCASSLGGPGEYQPQHFGDGTRLSIL.

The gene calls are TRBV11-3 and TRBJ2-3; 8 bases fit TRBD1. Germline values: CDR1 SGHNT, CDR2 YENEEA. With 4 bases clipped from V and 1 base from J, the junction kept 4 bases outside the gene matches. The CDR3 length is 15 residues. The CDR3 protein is CASSSGGAGTDTQYF. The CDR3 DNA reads TGTGCCAGCAGCTCAGGGGGCGCTGGCACAGATACGCAGTATTTT.

CDR3 residues: CAFKPDSIIGNQPQHF. The DNA of the CDR3 is TGCGCCTTTAAACCGGACAGTATTATAGGCAATCAGCCCCAGCATTTT. The rearrangement joins TRBV10-1 to TRBJ1-5; D is perhaps TRBD1 (6 bases). This CDR3 region has 16 residues. Germline CDR1 reads WNHNN; CDR2 reads SYGVQD (reference sequence). The V end lost 11 bases, the J end lost 2 bases, and 22 bases lay between the germline ends.

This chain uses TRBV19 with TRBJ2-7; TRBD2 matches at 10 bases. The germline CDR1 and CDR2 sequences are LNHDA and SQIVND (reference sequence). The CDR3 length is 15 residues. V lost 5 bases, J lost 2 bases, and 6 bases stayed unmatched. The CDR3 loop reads CASSPASGGTYEQYF. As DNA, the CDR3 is TGTGCCAGTAGTCCCGCTAGCGGGGGAACCTACGAGCAGTACTTC.

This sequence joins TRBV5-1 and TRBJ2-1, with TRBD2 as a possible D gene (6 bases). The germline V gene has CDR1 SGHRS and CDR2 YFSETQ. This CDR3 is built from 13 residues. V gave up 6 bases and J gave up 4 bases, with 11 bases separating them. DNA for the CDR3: TGCGCCAGCACTTCGGAGGGATACAATGAGCAGTTCTTC. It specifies CASTSEGYNEQFF.

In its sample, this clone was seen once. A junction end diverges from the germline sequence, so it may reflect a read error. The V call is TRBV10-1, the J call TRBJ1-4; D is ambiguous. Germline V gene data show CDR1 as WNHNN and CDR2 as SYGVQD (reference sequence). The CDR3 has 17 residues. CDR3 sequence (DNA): TGCGCCAGCAGTGTTGGGGTTATTGAGGGAACTGATGAAAAACTGTTTTTT. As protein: CASSVGVIEGTDEKLFF.

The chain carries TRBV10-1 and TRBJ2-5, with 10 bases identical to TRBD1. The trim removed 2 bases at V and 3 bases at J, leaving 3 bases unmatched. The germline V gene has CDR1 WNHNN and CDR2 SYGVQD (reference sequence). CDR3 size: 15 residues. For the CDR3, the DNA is TGCGCCAGCAGTGAGGGGGGACAGGGGAAAGAGACCCAGTACTTC. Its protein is CASSEGGQGKETQYF.

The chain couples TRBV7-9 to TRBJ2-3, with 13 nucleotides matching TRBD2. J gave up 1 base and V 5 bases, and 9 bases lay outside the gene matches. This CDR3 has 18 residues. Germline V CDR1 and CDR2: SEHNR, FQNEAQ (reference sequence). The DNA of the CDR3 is TGTGCCAGCAGCCAGGGGACTAGCGGGAAGGTTGGCACAGATACGCAGTATTTT. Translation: CASSQGTSGKVGTDTQYF.

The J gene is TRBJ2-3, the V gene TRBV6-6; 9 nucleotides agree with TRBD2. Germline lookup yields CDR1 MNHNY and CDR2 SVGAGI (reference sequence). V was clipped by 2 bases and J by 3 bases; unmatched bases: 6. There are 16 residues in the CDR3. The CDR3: CASSYRAGGETDTQYF. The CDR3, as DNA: TGTGCCAGCAGTTACCGGGCGGGAGGGGAGACAGATACGCAGTATTTT.